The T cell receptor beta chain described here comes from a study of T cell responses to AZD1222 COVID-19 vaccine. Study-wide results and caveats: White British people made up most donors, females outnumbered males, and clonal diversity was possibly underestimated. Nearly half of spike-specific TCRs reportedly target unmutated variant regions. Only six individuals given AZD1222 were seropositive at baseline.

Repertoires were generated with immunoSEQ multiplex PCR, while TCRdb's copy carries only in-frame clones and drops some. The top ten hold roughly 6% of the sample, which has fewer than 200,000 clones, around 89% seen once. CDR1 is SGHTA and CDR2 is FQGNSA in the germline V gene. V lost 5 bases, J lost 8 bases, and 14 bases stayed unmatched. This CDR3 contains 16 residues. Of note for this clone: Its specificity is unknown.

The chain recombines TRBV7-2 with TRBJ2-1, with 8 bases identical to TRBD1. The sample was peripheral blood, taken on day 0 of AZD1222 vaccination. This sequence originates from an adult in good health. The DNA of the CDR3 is TGTGCCAGCAGCACCAGAGGGCAGGGGGCTTTCGATGAGCAGTTCTTC. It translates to CASSTRGQGAFDEQFF.